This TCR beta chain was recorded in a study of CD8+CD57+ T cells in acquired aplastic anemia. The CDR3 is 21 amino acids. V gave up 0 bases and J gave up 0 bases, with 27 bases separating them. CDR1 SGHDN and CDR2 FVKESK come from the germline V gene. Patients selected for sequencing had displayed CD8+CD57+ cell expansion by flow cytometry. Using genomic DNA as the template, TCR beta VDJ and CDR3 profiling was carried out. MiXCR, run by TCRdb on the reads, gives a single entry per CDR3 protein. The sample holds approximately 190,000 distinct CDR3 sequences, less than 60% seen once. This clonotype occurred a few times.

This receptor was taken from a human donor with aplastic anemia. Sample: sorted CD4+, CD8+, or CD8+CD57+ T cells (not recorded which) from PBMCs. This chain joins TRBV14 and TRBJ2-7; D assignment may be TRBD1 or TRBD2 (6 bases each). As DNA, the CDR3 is TGTGCCAGCAGCCAAGACGCCGGGGGTCTAATAGGGGGGCCTACCTCCTACGAGCAGTACTTC. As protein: CASSQDAGGLIGGPTSYEQYF.